This is a list of T cell receptor beta chains from one sample in a study of cytomegalovirus exposure and HLA in healthy donors. Sequencing used immunoSEQ multiplex PCR; TCRdb keeps in-frame clones, though not all of them. The data contain 75,000 to 80,000 clones, nearly 80% of them singletons. The material sequenced was PBMCs. The receptors originated from a woman aged 40 to 50 in good health and CMV-seropositive. CDR3s include the opening cysteine and the closing phenylalanine or tryptophan. The D gene is left open where the match is weak. Only some rows state a clone size, as once, few, many or a class for expanded clones.

D: -
size: -
J: TRBJ2-1
V: TRBV7-2
CDR3: CASSLEASFDNEQFF
DNA: TGTGCCAGCAGCTTAGAGGCTAGTTTTGACAATGAGCAGTTCTTC

D: -
size: -
J: TRBJ1-2
V: TRBV28
CDR3: CASSLGTVGVRLF
DNA: TGTGCCAGCAGTTTAGGAACTGTCGGGGTGCGGCTATTC

D: TRBD1
size: -
J: TRBJ2-2
V: TRBV10-3
CDR3: CAARQGDTGELFF
DNA: TGTGCCGCAAGACAGGGAGACACCGGGGAGCTGTTTTTT

D: -
size: -
J: TRBJ1-2
V: TRBV5-1
CDR3: CASSLDRVVSYGYTF
DNA: TGCGCCAGCAGCTTGGACAGGGTGGTGTCCTATGGCTACACCTTC

D: -
size: once
J: TRBJ2-1
V: TRBV30
CDR3: CAWSVFSGYSYNEQFF
DNA: TGTGCCTGGAGTGTATTTTCGGGGTACTCCTACAATGAGCAGTTCTTC

D: -
size: few
J: TRBJ2-3
V: TRBV30
CDR3: CAWSGGTSTDTQYF
DNA: TGTGCCTGGAGCGGGGGAACTAGCACAGATACGCAGTATTTT

D: TRBD2
size: -
J: TRBJ2-7
V: TRBV19
CDR3: CASSMMGLAGPYEQYF
DNA: TGTGCCAGTAGTATGATGGGACTAGCGGGGCCCTACGAGCAGTACTTC

D: -
size: -
J: TRBJ2-5
V: TRBV28
CDR3: CASSGLTWYQETQYF
DNA: TGTGCCAGCTCAGGTCTCACCTGGTACCAAGAGACCCAGTACTTC

D: -
size: -
J: TRBJ1-4
V: TRBV4-1
CDR3: CASSQDSSEGSNEKLFF
DNA: TGCGCCAGCAGCCAAGATTCGTCGGAGGGCTCTAATGAAAAACTGTTTTTT

D: -
size: -
J: TRBJ1-1
V: TRBV19
CDR3: CASSITGTLNTEAFF
DNA: TGTGCCAGTAGTATAACGGGTACCTTGAACACTGAAGCTTTCTTT

D: -
size: -
J: TRBJ1-1
V: TRBV6-1
CDR3: CASSEAGTNGGTEAFF
DNA: TGTGCCAGCAGTGAAGCGGGGACAAATGGAGGCACTGAAGCTTTCTTT

D: TRBD2
size: -
J: TRBJ2-7
V: TRBV4-3
CDR3: CASSQRSGGAGEQYF
DNA: TGCGCCAGCAGCCAACGTAGCGGGGGGGCCGGCGAGCAGTACTTC

D: TRBD1
size: -
J: TRBJ1-2
V: TRBV7-8
CDR3: CASSPGGLPLSYTF
DNA: TGTGCCAGCAGCCCAGGGGGCCTTCCCCTCAGCTACACCTTC

D: -
size: -
J: TRBJ2-4
V: TRBV7-9
CDR3: CSSSSEGNIQYF
DNA: TGTTCCAGCAGCTCGGAGGGAAACATTCAGTACTTC

D: TRBD1
size: -
J: TRBJ1-1
V: TRBV28
CDR3: CASSLRGRGTNTEAFF
DNA: TGTGCCAGCAGTCTAAGGGGGCGCGGGACGAACACTGAAGCTTTCTTT

D: TRBD2
size: few
J: TRBJ2-7
V: TRBV18
CDR3: CASSGTSGVEQYF
DNA: TGTGCCAGCTCAGGGACTAGCGGGGTCGAGCAGTACTTC

D: -
size: -
J: TRBJ2-1
V: TRBV28
CDR3: CASSLRGSYNEQFF
DNA: TGTGCCAGCAGTTTAAGGGGTTCCTACAATGAGCAGTTCTTC

D: TRBD1
size: -
J: TRBJ1-1
V: TRBV11-1
CDR3: CASIGQGGTEAFF
DNA: TGTGCCAGCATTGGACAGGGGGGGACTGAAGCTTTCTTT

D: -
size: -
J: TRBJ1-5
V: TRBV19
CDR3: CASSIGQHSNQPQHF
DNA: TGTGCCAGTAGTATCGGACAGCATAGCAATCAGCCCCAGCATTTT

D: -
size: -
J: TRBJ2-5
V: TRBV6-5
CDR3: CASSPRTDQETQYF
DNA: TGTGCCAGCAGTCCCCGGACAGACCAAGAGACCCAGTACTTC

D: -
size: -
J: TRBJ2-7
V: TRBV6-1
CDR3: CAGRNSLNEQYF
DNA: TGTGCCGGCAGGAACAGTTTAAACGAGCAGTACTTC

D: -
size: -
J: TRBJ2-2
V: TRBV4-1
CDR3: CASRSLGGAVHTGELFF
DNA: TGCGCCAGCAGATCCCTTGGCGGGGCAGTACACACCGGGGAGCTGTTTTTT

D: -
size: once
J: TRBJ1-5
V: TRBV5-6
CDR3: CASSPRAGGVSQPQHF
DNA: TGTGCCAGCAGCCCTAGGGCGGGCGGGGTGAGCCAGCCCCAGCATTTT

D: -
size: -
J: TRBJ2-7
V: TRBV28
CDR3: CASSLKDRSDRTYEQYF
DNA: TGTGCCAGCAGTTTAAAGGACCGGTCGGACAGAACCTACGAGCAGTACTTC

D: TRBD1
size: few
J: TRBJ2-7
V: TRBV19
CDR3: CASSTGQSNEQYF
DNA: TGTGCCAGTAGCACGGGACAGTCCAACGAGCAGTACTTC

D: -
size: -
J: TRBJ1-1
V: TRBV7-8
CDR3: CASSLRGTEAFF
DNA: TGTGCCAGCAGCTTACGGGGCACTGAAGCTTTCTTT

D: TRBD1
size: -
J: TRBJ1-1
V: TRBV6-5
CDR3: CASSLPGTGNTEAFF
DNA: TGTGCCAGCAGTCTACCAGGGACAGGTAACACTGAAGCTTTCTTT

D: -
size: -
J: TRBJ2-7
V: TRBV28
CDR3: CASSLWSYEQYF
DNA: TGTGCCAGCAGTCTTTGGAGCTACGAGCAGTACTTC

D: -
size: -
J: TRBJ2-1
V: TRBV7-2
CDR3: CASSLARTGETPQFF
DNA: TGTGCCAGCAGCTTAGCGCGGACGGGGGAGACTCCGCAGTTCTTC

D: -
size: -
J: TRBJ2-5
V: TRBV6-5
CDR3: CASSYGQVETQYF
DNA: TGTGCCAGCAGTTACGGGCAGGTGGAGACCCAGTACTTC

D: -
size: -
J: TRBJ2-5
V: TRBV5-1
CDR3: CASSLGGISQETQYF
DNA: TGCGCCAGCAGCTTGGGAGGGATCTCCCAAGAGACCCAGTACTTC

D: -
size: -
J: TRBJ2-5
V: TRBV7-2
CDR3: CATTTAPPETQYF
DNA: TGTGCCACCACGACAGCACCTCCAGAGACCCAGTACTTC

D: TRBD2
size: -
J: TRBJ2-1
V: TRBV5-5
CDR3: CASSWTSGGYNEQFF
DNA: TGTGCCAGCAGCTGGACTAGCGGGGGTTACAATGAGCAGTTCTTC

D: -
size: -
J: TRBJ2-3
V: TRBV5-1
CDR3: CASSWRDGRRITDTQYF
DNA: TGCGCCAGCAGCTGGAGGGACGGAAGGCGAATCACAGATACGCAGTATTTT

D: TRBD1
size: few
J: TRBJ2-2
V: TRBV6-6
CDR3: CASLGQVNTGELFF
DNA: TGTGCCAGCCTCGGACAGGTGAACACCGGGGAGCTGTTTTTT

D: -
size: -
J: TRBJ2-6
V: TRBV7-9
CDR3: CASRSPAGDKNGANVLTF
DNA: TGTGCCAGCAGATCACCGGCGGGGGACAAGAATGGGGCCAACGTCCTGACTTTC

D: -
size: -
J: TRBJ2-3
V: TRBV4-3
CDR3: CASSQDQGERSQYF
DNA: TGCGCCAGCAGCCAAGATCAAGGAGAAAGGTCCCAATATTTT

D: -
size: -
J: TRBJ2-5
V: TRBV29-1
CDR3: CSVEDRLRNREVETQYF
DNA: TGCAGCGTTGAAGATCGGCTTCGGAACAGGGAAGTAGAGACCCAGTACTTC

D: TRBD2
size: -
J: TRBJ2-1
V: TRBV7-9
CDR3: CASSPSGGANPEQFF
DNA: TGTGCCAGCAGCCCTAGCGGGGGGGCGAACCCCGAGCAGTTCTTC

D: -
size: -
J: TRBJ2-3
V: TRBV13
CDR3: CASSPAVGQGPDTQYF
DNA: TGTGCCAGCAGCCCAGCAGTGGGGCAGGGCCCAGATACGCAGTATTTT

D: TRBD1
size: -
J: TRBJ1-4
V: TRBV4-2
CDR3: CASSRDRAANEKLFF
DNA: TGTGCCAGCAGCCGGGACAGGGCTGCCAATGAAAAACTGTTTTTT

D: TRBD1
size: -
J: TRBJ1-2
V: TRBV5-8
CDR3: CASSTDAEGAYTF
DNA: TGTGCCAGCAGCACGGACGCCGAGGGGGCCTACACCTTC

D: TRBD1
size: -
J: TRBJ1-5
V: TRBV6-6
CDR3: CASRTGQGEQPQHF
DNA: TGTGCCAGCAGGACGGGACAGGGCGAACAGCCCCAGCATTTT

D: TRBD1
size: -
J: TRBJ2-5
V: TRBV6-4
CDR3: CASSDSGTGTFQETQYF
DNA: TGTGCCAGCAGTGACTCGGGGACAGGGACGTTCCAAGAGACCCAGTACTTC

D: TRBD1
size: -
J: TRBJ1-3
V: TRBV14
CDR3: CASSSQGAGNTIYF
DNA: TGTGCCAGCAGTTCACAGGGGGCTGGAAACACCATATATTTT

D: -
size: once
J: TRBJ1-2
V: TRBV4-1
CDR3: CASSQPPGIGYTF
DNA: TGCGCCAGCAGCCAACCTCCAGGGATCGGCTACACCTTC

D: TRBD2
size: -
J: TRBJ2-5
V: TRBV7-2
CDR3: CASSPGGSGGAETQYF
DNA: TGTGCCAGCAGCCCCGGAGGGAGCGGGGGGGCCGAGACCCAGTACTTC

D: TRBD1
size: few
J: TRBJ1-1
V: TRBV4-2
CDR3: CASSPSGQGAWGTEAFF
DNA: TGTGCCAGCAGCCCGAGCGGCCAGGGGGCTTGGGGAACTGAAGCTTTCTTT

D: TRBD1
size: -
J: TRBJ2-7
V: TRBV6-1
CDR3: CASSVEGTGGDEQYF
DNA: TGTGCCAGCAGTGTAGAAGGGACAGGGGGCGATGAGCAGTACTTC

D: TRBD1
size: -
J: TRBJ2-3
V: TRBV19
CDR3: CASSKGQGLFRTDTQYF
DNA: TGTGCCAGTAGTAAGGGACAGGGGTTATTTCGCACAGATACGCAGTATTTT

D: TRBD1
size: -
J: TRBJ1-5
V: TRBV13
CDR3: CASSPGTGAGRPQHF
DNA: TGTGCCAGCAGCCCCGGGACAGGGGCCGGGAGGCCCCAGCATTTT

D: -
size: -
J: TRBJ2-1
V: TRBV2
CDR3: CASSEVERDEQFF
DNA: TGTGCCAGCAGTGAAGTAGAGCGGGATGAGCAGTTCTTC

D: TRBD1
size: -
J: TRBJ1-1
V: TRBV30
CDR3: CAWTWGRGRVTEAFF
DNA: TGTGCCTGGACTTGGGGCAGGGGGCGCGTCACTGAAGCTTTCTTT

D: -
size: -
J: TRBJ1-2
V: TRBV27
CDR3: CASSYRGGRYGYTF
DNA: TGTGCCAGCAGTTACCGAGGAGGTAGATATGGCTACACCTTC

D: TRBD1
size: -
J: TRBJ2-7
V: TRBV14
CDR3: CASSKTGPYEQYF
DNA: TGTGCCAGCAGCAAGACAGGGCCCTACGAGCAGTACTTC